Shown below are 29 T cell receptor beta chains from a single sample sequenced in a study of blood T cell repertoires in COVID-19. The table came from immunoSEQ multiplex PCR; TCRdb's copy has only in-frame clones and leaves some out. The data hold about 250,000 clones, with about nine tenths observed a single time. Sequences were obtained from PBMCs or T cells enriched from blood (not recorded which). Every receptor here comes from a man in his forties who had recovered from COVID-19.

The J gene is TRBJ1-6, the V gene TRBV6-4, with D hard to call. The CDR3 runs 15 residues. In germline, CDR1 is MRHNA, CDR2 SNTAGT. V was cut by 3 bases and J by 6 bases, with 12 bases left in between. The CDR3 nucleotides read TGTGCCAGCAGTGATAAGGAGGGTGTTAATTCACCCCTCCACTTT. Encoded protein: CASSDKEGVNSPLHF.

The chain uses TRBV2 and TRBJ2-7, with D possibly TRBD2 on 5 matching bases. The CDR3 runs to 17 residues. V lost 8 bases to trimming and J lost 6 bases, with 29 bases between them. Germline CDR1 SNHLY, CDR2 FYNNEI. The CDR3 loop is CASSDSSRVLSRAEQYF. CDR3 DNA: TGTGCCAGCTCGGACTCCTCGAGGGTCTTGTCACGCGCCGAGCAGTACTTC.

This rearrangement joins TRBV21-1 to TRBJ1-1. TRBV21-1 is deemed a pseudogene. The CDR3 extends over 16 amino acids. The CDR3 nucleotides are TGTGCCAGCAGCAAAGTAGTCGGGGGATGGGAGACTGAAGCTTTCTTT. The encoded protein is CASSKVVGGWETEAFF.

This sequence joins TRBV27 and TRBJ2-7; 8 bases agree with TRBD1. CDR1 MNHEY and CDR2 SMNVEV come from the germline V gene (reference sequence). This CDR3 comprises 15 residues. The ends lost 1 base at V and 5 bases at J; junction bases unmatched: 7. DNA for the CDR3: TGTGCCAGCAGTTTATGGACAGGGAGTAAAAACGAGCAGTACTTC. Translated, it gives CASSLWTGSKNEQYF.

The sample holds a few counts of this clone. This chain connects TRBV6-4 to TRBJ2-3; D possibly corresponds to TRBD2 (6 bases). CDR1 MRHNA and CDR2 SNTAGT come from the germline V gene. Deletions cut 6 bases from V and 0 bases from J, with 13 bases between. The CDR3 consists of 15 residues. CDR3 bases: TGTGCCAGCAGCGCCGGGACTTCTAGCACAGATACGCAGTATTTT. Residues: CASSAGTSSTDTQYF.

V usage is TRBV5-6 and J usage is TRBJ1-1; D is possibly TRBD1 (5 bases). The CDR3 spans 13 residues. With 2 bases removed from V and 6 bases from J, the gap between germline ends came to 11 bases. Germline V gives CDR1 SGHDT, CDR2 YYEEEE. The chain's CDR3 is CASSLRGWAEAFF. CDR3 nucleotide sequence: TGTGCCAGCAGCTTAAGGGGTTGGGCTGAAGCTTTCTTT.

This clone was recorded once. V usage is TRBV30 and J usage is TRBJ1-2, with D perhaps TRBD1 (6 bases). The length of the CDR3 is 14 residues. Germline CDR1 is GTSNPN and CDR2 is SVGIG (reference sequence). V lost 2 bases and J lost 4, with 14 bases in between. In DNA, the CDR3 is TGTGCCTGGAGTCGTAGACAGGACAGCTATGGCTACACCTTC. As protein: CAWSRRQDSYGYTF. Supplemented by reference TRBV30 and TRBJ1-2, the full variable domain reads SQTIHQWPATLVQPVGSPLSLECTVEGTSNPNLYWYRQAAGRGLQLLFYSVGIGQISSEVPQNLSASRPQDRQFILSSKKLLLSDSGFYLCAWSRRQDSYGYTFGSGTRLTVV.

CDR3 region: CASSYSRGEGYTF. DNA of the CDR3: TGTGCCAGCAGTTACTCCCGGGGAGAAGGCTACACCTTC. The chain is built from TRBV6-5 and TRBJ1-2; no clear D gene. This CDR3 has 13 residues. V was trimmed by 0 bases and J by 8 bases, leaving 10 bases between them. Germline assignment: CDR1 MNHEY and CDR2 SVGAGI.

In DNA form, the CDR3 reads TGTGCCAGCACCCAAACGGGGTGGGGTAGCTCTGAAGCTTTCTTT. This gives the protein CASTQTGWGSSEAFF. The rearrangement joins TRBV6-5 to TRBJ1-1; the D is unclear. CDR1 is MNHEY and CDR2 is SVGAGI in the germline V gene. The CDR3 loop spans 15 amino acids. V gave up 7 bases and J gave up 6 bases, with 21 bases separating them.

The J gene is TRBJ1-1, the V gene TRBV5-5, with 10 bases fitting TRBD1. CDR1 and CDR2 (germline): SGHKS, YYEKEE (reference sequence). Unmatched junction bases numbered 6, after V lost 0 bases and J lost 4 bases. The CDR3 extends over 16 amino acids. CDR3 residues: CASSLVAGTGATEAFF. The CDR3 DNA reads as TGTGCCAGCAGCTTGGTAGCCGGGACAGGGGCCACTGAAGCTTTCTTT.

The genes are TRBV5-1 and TRBJ1-3; D possibly corresponds to TRBD1 (6 bases). The V end was cut by 4 bases, the J end by 0 bases, with 11 bases between. Germline CDR1 and CDR2: SGHRS and YFSETQ. This CDR3 contains 15 residues. The CDR3 DNA reads TGCGCCAGCAGCGTACAGGGTCCCTCTGGAAACACCATATATTTT. Translating gives CASSVQGPSGNTIYF.

The chain combines TRBV30 with TRBJ1-3, with D unresolved. CDR3 length: 13 residues. Per germline, CDR1 GTSNPN and CDR2 SVGIG (reference sequence). V dropped 1 base and J dropped 6 bases, with 10 bases sitting between them. The CDR3 spells CAWSGQAANTIYF. CDR3 in DNA: TGTGCCTGGAGTGGGCAGGCAGCAAACACCATATATTTT.

CDR3 loop: CASSLGQVYNEQFF. The CDR3 region has the DNA TGTGCCAGCAGCCTCGGACAGGTGTACAATGAGCAGTTCTTC. The V gene is TRBV27, the J gene TRBJ2-1; TRBD1 matches at 7 bases. This CDR3 is 14 amino acids long. In germline, CDR1 is MNHEY, CDR2 SMNVEV (reference sequence). J gave up 4 bases and V 6 bases, and 6 bases lay outside the gene matches.

The chain combines TRBV7-2 with TRBJ1-1; TRBD1 aligns across 7 bases. Germline V gives CDR1 SGHTA, CDR2 FQGNSA. The CDR3 consists of 15 residues. Trimming at V came to 5 bases and at J to 1 base, leaving 7 bases not matched to a gene. CDR3 region: CASSLPGQKNTEAFF. The CDR3 coding sequence is TGTGCCAGCAGCCTCCCGGGACAGAAGAACACTGAAGCTTTCTTT.

The V and J genes are TRBV5-1 and TRBJ2-6, with TRBD1 as a possible D gene (6 bases). Germline V gives CDR1 SGHRS, CDR2 YFSETQ. Trimming took off 4 bases at V and 0 bases at J, with 8 bases between the two ends. The CDR3 runs to 15 residues. The CDR3 loop reads CASSMGASGANVLTF. The CDR3 DNA follows: TGCGCCAGCAGCATGGGGGCCTCTGGGGCCAACGTCCTGACTTTC. The variable domain in full, completed from reference TRBV5-1 and TRBJ2-6, reads KAGVTQTPRYLIKTRGQQVTLSCSPISGHRSVSWYQQTPGQGLQFLFEYFSETQRNKGNFPGRFSGRQFSNSRSEMNVSTLELGDSALYLCASSMGASGANVLTFGAGSRLTVL.

The CDR3 coding sequence is TGTGCCAGCAGTTTCGCTGTGGGGGCGGTAAATGAGCAGTTCTTC. This encodes CASSFAVGAVNEQFF. V and J are TRBV2 and TRBJ2-1, with D perhaps matching TRBD1 (6 bases). Per germline, CDR1 SNHLY and CDR2 FYNNEI. The CDR3 runs 15 residues. V was trimmed by 5 bases and J by 7 bases, leaving 18 bases between them.

The chain links TRBV12-3 or TRBV12-4 to TRBJ2-7; TRBD1 might be the D (6 bases). The CDR3 spans 13 residues. The V end lost 5 bases, the J end lost 2 bases, and 10 bases lay between the germline ends. The CDR3 sequence is CASSLRGPYEQYF. As DNA, the CDR3 is TGTGCCAGCAGTCTCAGGGGACCCTACGAGCAGTACTTC.

This clone showed up many times. The chain combines TRBV10-2 with TRBJ2-3, with D possibly being TRBD1 (5 bases). This CDR3 spans 12 amino acids. Trimming took off 5 bases at V and 4 bases at J, with 7 bases between the two ends. CDR1 WSHSY and CDR2 SAAADI come from the germline V gene. The CDR3 spells CASSQGSDTQYF. The CDR3 coding sequence is TGCGCCAGCAGTCAGGGCTCAGATACGCAGTATTTT.

The chain carries TRBV27 and TRBJ1-1, with unresolved D. The CDR3 has 14 amino acids. The germline V and J ends were trimmed by 2 bases and 6 bases, with 13 bases remaining between them. Germline CDR1 MNHEY, CDR2 SMNVEV (reference sequence). CDR3 amino acids: CASSLNGELAEAFF. CDR3 in DNA: TGTGCCAGCAGTTTAAACGGGGAATTAGCTGAAGCTTTCTTT.

The sample holds a few counts of this clone. This rearrangement joins TRBV6-4 to TRBJ2-7, with 9 bases that match TRBD2. Germline assignment: CDR1 MRHNA and CDR2 SNTAGT. Unmatched junction bases numbered 7, after V lost 3 bases and J lost 1 base. The CDR3 is 16 residues long. The CDR3 loop reads CASSEGGAGGSYEQYF. In DNA, the CDR3 is TGTGCCAGCAGTGAGGGGGGAGCGGGGGGATCCTACGAGCAGTACTTC.

V is TRBV4-1 and J is TRBJ1-2; D is uncertain. The V end was cut by 3 bases, the J end by 3 bases, with 5 bases between. CDR1 and CDR2 (germline): MGHRA, YSYEKL. CDR3 length: 12 amino acids. The CDR3 spells CASSQRDYGYTF. The CDR3 nucleotides are TGCGCCAGCAGCCAGAGGGACTATGGCTACACCTTC.

The chain has TRBV7-9 and TRBJ2-2, with 8 nucleotides matching TRBD1. J lost 1 base, V lost 8 bases, and 6 bases had no gene match. This CDR3 has 15 residues. From germline, CDR1 is SEHNR and CDR2 FQNEAQ (reference sequence). The CDR3 loop is CASFAGGGNTGELFF. In DNA form, the CDR3 reads TGTGCCAGCTTCGCAGGGGGCGGGAACACCGGGGAGCTGTTTTTT.

The chain carries TRBV7-9 and TRBJ2-1; 7 bases are a match to TRBD1. The ends lost 5 bases at V and 4 bases at J; junction bases unmatched: 14. The germline gives CDR1 SEHNR, CDR2 FQNEAQ (reference sequence). The CDR3 runs 17 residues. The CDR3 loop reads CASSPAFITGVYNEQFF. The DNA of the CDR3 is TGTGCCAGCAGCCCAGCGTTTATTACAGGGGTTTACAATGAGCAGTTCTTC.

This clone appeared a single time. This chain links TRBV7-5 with TRBJ2-7; TRBD1, the table's D call, was not compared with the DNA. TRBV7-5 is assigned pseudogene status. The CDR3 is 10 residues long. DNA for the CDR3: TGTGTCGACAGATCCTACGAGCAGTACTTC. Protein: CVDRSYEQYF.

This chain joins TRBV28 and TRBJ1-4, with D perhaps TRBD1 (6 bases). The CDR3 is 13 amino acids. The germline gives CDR1 MDHEN, CDR2 SYDVKM. V was cut by 9 bases and J by 5 bases, with 13 bases left in between. For the CDR3, the DNA is TGTGCCAGTTATGACAGGACAAATGAAAAACTGTTTTTT. Translated: CASYDRTNEKLFF.

The J gene is TRBJ1-1, the V gene TRBV5-4; perhaps TRBD1 as D (6 bases). From germline, CDR1 is SGHNT and CDR2 YYREEE (reference sequence). The CDR3 runs 15 residues. V was clipped by 3 bases and J by 1 base, with 13 bases between them. In DNA form, the CDR3 reads TGTGCCAGCAGCTCTAGTCAGGGGAGGAACACTGAAGCTTTCTTT. It specifies CASSSSQGRNTEAFF.

The CDR3 loop is CASSSNGGLYEQYF. For the CDR3, the DNA is TGTGCCAGCAGCTCGAACGGGGGGCTCTACGAGCAGTACTTC. The rearrangement links TRBV7-2 to TRBJ2-7; possibly TRBD2 for D (7 bases). V lost 4 bases and J lost 3, with 13 bases in between. The CDR3 is 14 amino acids. Germline CDR1 is SGHTA and CDR2 is FQGNSA.

The chain is built from TRBV11-2 and TRBJ1-5; TRBD1 is a possible D gene (5 bases). The CDR3 has 16 residues. V was cut by 0 bases and J by 3 bases, with 12 bases left in between. Germline V lookup: CDR1 SGHAT, CDR2 FQNNGV. CDR3 loop: CASSLDRATDNQPQHF. CDR3 DNA: TGTGCCAGCAGCTTAGACCGTGCGACAGACAATCAGCCCCAGCATTTT.

The chain's CDR3 is CASSLTFVRGNTIYF. Written as DNA, the CDR3 is TGCGCCAGCAGCTTGACTTTTGTTCGTGGAAACACCATATATTTT. This chain uses TRBV5-1 with TRBJ1-3; D is ambiguous. The V end was cut by 1 base, the J end by 3 bases, with 11 bases between. Germline CDR1 is SGHRS and CDR2 is YFSETQ. There are 15 residues in the CDR3.